This T cell receptor beta chain comes out of a study of response to subunit inactivated influenza vaccine. This CDR3 is built from 13 residues. Germline CDR1 reads LGHNA; CDR2 reads YSLEER. Trimming removed 3 bases from V and 4 bases from J, with 10 bases in between. TCRdb reprocessed the RT-PCR reads with MiXCR, giving one entry per CDR3 protein. The table includes hundreds of thousands of distinct CDR3 sequences, 12% to 15% detected once. The sample holds many counts of this clonotype. V usage is TRBV4-3 and J usage is TRBJ2-7, with a weak D call TRBD1 (6 bases). The sequence was collected from a man between 50 and 59 years old who received an inactivated influenza vaccine. Sequencing was performed on PBMCs from blood, taken 14 to 15 days before vaccination. CDR3 bases: TGCGCCAGCAGCCAGGGAACAGGGTACGAGCAGTACTTC. Translation gives CASSQGTGYEQYF.